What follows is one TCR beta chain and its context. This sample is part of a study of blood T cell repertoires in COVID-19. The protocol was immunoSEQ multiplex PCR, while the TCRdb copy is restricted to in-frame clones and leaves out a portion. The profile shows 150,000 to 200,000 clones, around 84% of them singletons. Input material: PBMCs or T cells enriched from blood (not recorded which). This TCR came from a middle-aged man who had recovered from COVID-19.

CDR3: CSALMVGDRYTF. The CDR3 nucleotides read TGCAGCGCCCTCATGGTCGGAGACCGCTACACCTTC. This chain uses TRBV29-1 with TRBJ1-2; D remains unclear. V lost 7 bases and J 9 bases, leaving 18 bases between the germline ends. The CDR3 runs 12 residues. Per the germline V gene, CDR1 is SQVTM and CDR2 is ANQGSEA.